This T cell receptor (beta chain) was retrieved from a study of blood T cells in healthy people across ages. Each donor supplied roughly 9.2 milliliters of peripheral blood. Then a second PCR, running roughly 7 to 11 cycles, was carried out with a sample-barcoded 5' primer and a J-beta primer mix. Every individual sample yielded 2.5 million or more paired-end reads (each containing CDR3). TCRdb itself ran the 5' RACE reads through MiXCR, one entry per CDR3 protein. The sample yields approximately 800,000 distinct CDR3 sequences, about 47% seen once. This clonotype appeared a few times. V shed 2 bases and J shed 6 bases, with 17 bases lying between them. This CDR3 spans 15 amino acids. From germline, CDR1 is SQVTM and CDR2 ANQGSEA.

This receptor was identified in a man older than 75 in good health. The chain is built from TRBV29-1 and TRBJ2-1, with D perhaps matching TRBD1 (6 bases). The sequenced sample consisted of blood. CDR3 residues: CSVERGTLGGNEQFF. CDR3 nucleotide sequence: TGCAGCGTTGAAAGGGGGACACTGGGCGGCAATGAGCAGTTCTTC.